Shown below are 19 T cell receptor beta chains from a single sample sequenced in a study of blood T cells in healthy people across ages. A second about 7 to 12 cycle PCR used barcoded and J-beta primers. Via MiXCR, TCRdb re-called the 5' RACE reads, giving one row per CDR3 protein. The table has about 780,000 distinct CDR3 sequences, roughly 60% seen once. Sequenced material: blood. These receptors all come from a man aged 25 to 45 in good health.

The sample holds many counts of this clonotype. This chain uses TRBV24-1 with TRBJ2-1; a weak D match, TRBD1 (6 bases). There are 15 residues in the CDR3. The V end was cut by 3 bases, the J end by 5 bases, with 13 bases between. The germline V gene has CDR1 KGHDR and CDR2 SFDVKD. The CDR3 nucleotides are TGTGCCACCAGTGATCCACAGGGCTACAACAATGAGCAGTTCTTC. Protein: CATSDPQGYNNEQFF.

This sequence joins TRBV20-1 and TRBJ2-7, with 8 bases aligning to TRBD1. V lost 6 bases and J lost 3; bases outside the gene matches: 7. The CDR3 is 13 residues long. Germline V gene sequence: CDR1 DFQATT, CDR2 SNEGSKA (reference sequence). This CDR3 is CSAPGTGFYEQYF. As DNA, the CDR3 is TGCAGTGCGCCCGGGACAGGCTTCTACGAGCAGTACTTC.

The CDR3 spells CASSLEFVVEQFF. CDR3 coding DNA: TGTGCCAGCAGTTTGGAGTTCGTGGTTGAGCAGTTCTTC. The chain is built from TRBV28 and TRBJ2-1; the D is unclear. The germline gives CDR1 MDHEN, CDR2 SYDVKM. Trimming took 3 bases from V and 9 from J, leaving 12 bases between them. CDR3 length equals 13 residues.

In the case of this clonotype: Given a much more abundant clone one base away, this may be a read error. The rearrangement links TRBV7-2 to TRBJ2-5; tentatively, D is TRBD1 (5 bases). CDR1 is SGHTA and CDR2 is FQGNSA in the germline V gene. There are 14 residues in the CDR3. The V and J ends lost 2 bases and 11 bases respectively, with 18 bases between them. CDR3 protein: CASSLSADSNEQYF. For the CDR3, the DNA is TGTGCCAGCAGCTTATCTGCCGACAGCAATGAGCAGTACTTC.

The chain recombines TRBV6-5 with TRBJ1-2; 7 bases are shared with TRBD1. This CDR3 region has 13 residues. Trimming at V came to 5 bases and at J to 7 bases, leaving 7 bases not matched to a gene. Germline V CDR1 and CDR2: MNHEY, SVGAGI. This CDR3 is CASSEDRFAGYTF. The CDR3 DNA follows: TGTGCCAGCAGTGAGGACAGGTTCGCTGGCTACACCTTC.

V and J are TRBV7-2 and TRBJ1-4; D is uncertain. With 5 bases removed from V and 0 bases from J, the gap between germline ends came to 16 bases. Germline V gene lookup returns CDR1 SGHTA and CDR2 FQGNSA. This CDR3 comprises 17 residues. CDR3 region: CASSRVTGLATNEKLFF. The CDR3 nucleotides are TGTGCCAGCAGCCGAGTAACGGGTCTTGCAACTAATGAAAAACTGTTTTTT.

The chain combines TRBV7-3 with TRBJ2-3, with 8 bases identical to TRBD2. The junction had 18 bases not matched to a gene; V was cut back by 5 bases and J by 11 bases. The CDR3 covers 16 residues. Germline lookup yields CDR1 SGHTA and CDR2 FQGTGA. CDR3 nucleotide sequence: TGTGCCAGCAGCCTCGGACTAGCCCTGAGCACAGATGGGCAGTATTTT. As protein: CASSLGLALSTDGQYF.

This clonotype was detected a few times. CDR3 sequence (DNA): TGTGCCAGCAGCTTTGGGACAAACCATTCACCCCTCCACTTT. Its protein is CASSFGTNHSPLHF. The J gene is TRBJ1-6, the V gene TRBV7-2, with D perhaps matching TRBD1 (6 bases). Trimming stripped 3 bases from V and 8 bases from J, with 11 bases between. Germline V gene lookup returns CDR1 SGHTA and CDR2 FQGNSA. There are 14 residues in the CDR3.

J is TRBJ1-2 and V is TRBV4-2, with D hard to call. The CDR3 is 15 amino acids. The V gene lost 3 bases and the J gene lost 3 bases, with 14 bases spanning the gap. The germline CDR1 and CDR2 sequences are LGHNA and YNFKEQ. The CDR3 sequence: CASSHPPSLDYGYTF. CDR3 DNA: TGTGCCAGCAGCCACCCTCCGTCCCTGGACTATGGCTACACCTTC.

This clonotype was counted between two and nine times. CDR3 in amino acids: CSGGKQGDSGYTF. As DNA, the CDR3 is TGCAGCGGGGGAAAGCAGGGCGATTCTGGCTACACCTTC. The V call is TRBV29-1, the J call TRBJ1-2, with D possibly TRBD1 on 5 matching bases. The V gene lost 7 bases and the J gene lost 7 bases, with 19 bases spanning the gap. Per germline, CDR1 SQVTM and CDR2 ANQGSEA. The CDR3 is 13 amino acids. Together with reference TRBV29-1 and TRBJ1-2, the CDR3 gives the full variable domain: SAVISQKPSRDICQRGTSLTIQCQVDSQVTMMFWYRQQPGQSLTLIATANQGSEATYESGFVIDKFPISRPNLTFSTLTVSNMSPEDSSIYLCSGGKQGDSGYTFGSGTRLTVV.

This clonotype was detected a few times. The rearrangement joins TRBV4-3 to TRBJ2-3, with 12 bases fitting TRBD2. The trim removed 3 bases at V and 3 bases at J, leaving 7 bases unmatched. The CDR3 covers 17 residues. The germline V gene has CDR1 LGHNA and CDR2 YSLEER. The CDR3 region is CASSHRASGGGTDTQYF. The CDR3 DNA reads TGCGCCAGCAGCCATAGGGCTAGCGGGGGGGGAACAGATACGCAGTATTTT.

V gene TRBV12-3 or TRBV12-4 combines with J gene TRBJ2-3; 14 bases are shared with TRBD2. After removal of 2 bases from V and 4 bases from J, the junction contained 8 bases not matched to a gene. There are 18 residues in the CDR3. The CDR3 protein is CASSLRWTSGGPSDTQYF. Here the CDR3 DNA reads TGTGCCAGCAGTTTACGGTGGACTAGCGGGGGGCCGTCAGATACGCAGTATTTT.

The sample holds a few counts of this clonotype. The rearrangement uses TRBV20-1 and TRBJ2-3; possible D gene TRBD2, 5 bases. V was clipped by 0 bases and J by 7 bases, with 17 bases between them. This CDR3 is 15 amino acids long. Germline CDR1 reads DFQATT; CDR2 reads SNEGSKA (reference sequence). The CDR3 DNA reads TGCAGTGCTAGAGAACGAGGACTCCCCGCGAATACGCAGTATTTT. Protein sequence: CSARERGLPANTQYF.

V usage is TRBV6-5 and J usage is TRBJ2-1; 7 bases are a match to TRBD2. The ends lost 6 bases at V and 8 bases at J; junction bases unmatched: 7. There are 13 residues in the CDR3. Germline lookup yields CDR1 MNHEY and CDR2 SVGAGI. CDR3 nucleotides: TGTGCCAGCAGATTCCTAGCGGAGTATGAGCAGTTCTTC. Its protein product is CASRFLAEYEQFF.

This clonotype was recorded once. V gene TRBV6-6 combines with J gene TRBJ2-7, with D maybe TRBD1 (6 bases). Trimming shortened V by 6 bases and J by 2 bases, and 11 bases separated the two germline ends. Per germline, CDR1 MNHNY and CDR2 SVGAGI (reference sequence). This CDR3 has 13 residues. The CDR3 spells CASRGGLTYEQYF. The CDR3 DNA sequence: TGTGCCAGCAGAGGGGGTCTGACCTACGAGCAGTACTTC.

The V and J genes are TRBV27 and TRBJ2-1, with a possible D match to TRBD1 (6 bases). Germline V gene lookup returns CDR1 MNHEY and CDR2 SMNVEV (reference sequence). The CDR3 extends over 15 amino acids. V shed 8 bases and J shed 0 bases, with 14 bases lying between them. CDR3 nucleotide sequence: TGTGCCAGCTTCGATACAGGGCGCTCCTACAATGAGCAGTTCTTC. Amino acid sequence: CASFDTGRSYNEQFF.

The chain carries TRBV7-9 and TRBJ1-5, with D tentatively TRBD1 (5 bases). The germline V gene has CDR1 SEHNR and CDR2 FQNEAQ (reference sequence). The CDR3 is 15 residues long. Trimming took off 3 bases at V and 7 bases at J, with 16 bases between the two ends. CDR3 residues: CASSFTRDGNQPQHF. The CDR3 DNA reads TGTGCCAGCAGCTTTACGAGGGACGGTAACCAGCCCCAGCATTTT.

Only a few counts were recorded for this clonotype. The rearrangement joins TRBV12-3 or TRBV12-4 to TRBJ2-3; TRBD1 aligns across 7 bases. This CDR3 spans 14 amino acids. Trimming at V came to 6 bases and at J to 1 base, leaving 4 bases not matched to a gene. The CDR3 nucleotides are TGTGCCAGCAGACTCGGGACAGGCACAGATACGCAGTATTTT. This sequence encodes CASRLGTGTDTQYF.

This rearrangement joins TRBV20-1 to TRBJ2-7; 8 nucleotides align to TRBD1. Germline CDR1 reads DFQATT; CDR2 reads SNEGSKA (reference sequence). The CDR3 extends over 14 amino acids. J was trimmed by 4 bases and V by 5 bases; bases with no gene match: 10. As DNA, the CDR3 is TGCAGTGCTCCAGGACAGGGCAATTGGTACGAGCAGTACTTC. Amino acids: CSAPGQGNWYEQYF.